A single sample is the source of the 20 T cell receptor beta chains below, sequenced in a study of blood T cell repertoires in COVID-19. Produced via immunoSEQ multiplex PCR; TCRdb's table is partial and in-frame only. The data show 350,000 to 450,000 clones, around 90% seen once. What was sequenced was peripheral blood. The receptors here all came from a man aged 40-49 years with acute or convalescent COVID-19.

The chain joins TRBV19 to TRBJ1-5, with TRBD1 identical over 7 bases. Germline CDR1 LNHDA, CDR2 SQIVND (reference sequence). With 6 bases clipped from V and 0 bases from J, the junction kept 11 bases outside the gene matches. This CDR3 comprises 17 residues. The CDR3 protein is CASRRDNRQGSNQPQHF. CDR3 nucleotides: TGTGCCAGTAGGAGAGACAACAGACAGGGTAGCAATCAGCCCCAGCATTTT. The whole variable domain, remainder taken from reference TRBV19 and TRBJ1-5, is DGGITQSPKYLFRKEGQNVTLSCEQNLNHDAMYWYRQDPGQGLRLIYYSQIVNDFQKGDIAEGYSVSREKKESFPLTVTSAQKNPTAFYLCASRRDNRQGSNQPQHFGDGTRLSIL.

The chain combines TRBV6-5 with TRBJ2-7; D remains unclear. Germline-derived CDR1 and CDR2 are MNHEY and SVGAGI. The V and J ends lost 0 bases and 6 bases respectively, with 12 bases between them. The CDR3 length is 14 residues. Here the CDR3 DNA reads TGTGCCAGCAGTTACTCGTACAGTCCCCTCGAGCAGTACTTC. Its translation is CASSYSYSPLEQYF.

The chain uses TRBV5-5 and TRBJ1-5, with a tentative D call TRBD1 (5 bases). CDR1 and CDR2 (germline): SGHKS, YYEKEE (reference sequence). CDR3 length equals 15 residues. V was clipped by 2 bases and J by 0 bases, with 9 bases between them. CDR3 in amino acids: CASSFGGHSNQPQHF. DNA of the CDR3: TGTGCCAGCAGCTTCGGGGGTCATAGCAATCAGCCCCAGCATTTT.

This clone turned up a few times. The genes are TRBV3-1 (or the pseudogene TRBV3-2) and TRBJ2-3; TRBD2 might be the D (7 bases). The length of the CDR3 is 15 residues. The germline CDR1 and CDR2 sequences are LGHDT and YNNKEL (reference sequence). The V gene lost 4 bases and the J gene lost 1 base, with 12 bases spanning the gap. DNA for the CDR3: TGTGCCAGCAGCCTCAGGGGAGGGGGCACAGATACGCAGTATTTT. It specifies CASSLRGGGTDTQYF.

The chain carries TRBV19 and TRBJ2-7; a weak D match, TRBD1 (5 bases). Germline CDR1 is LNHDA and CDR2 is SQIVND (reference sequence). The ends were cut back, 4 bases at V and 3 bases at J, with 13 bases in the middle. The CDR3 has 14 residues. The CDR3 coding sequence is TGTGCCAGTAGTACCCAGAAAGACAGCTACGAGCAGTACTTC. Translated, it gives CASSTQKDSYEQYF.

The CDR3 DNA reads TGTGCCAGCAGCCAGGGCCGGGGGGGCAATGAGCAGTTCTTC. Protein sequence: CASSQGRGGNEQFF. This chain connects TRBV3-1 (or the pseudogene TRBV3-2) to TRBJ2-1, with TRBD2 matching over 8 bases. Germline values: CDR1 LGHDT, CDR2 YNNKEL (reference sequence). This CDR3 region has 14 residues. J was trimmed by 6 bases and V by 3 bases; bases with no gene match: 4.

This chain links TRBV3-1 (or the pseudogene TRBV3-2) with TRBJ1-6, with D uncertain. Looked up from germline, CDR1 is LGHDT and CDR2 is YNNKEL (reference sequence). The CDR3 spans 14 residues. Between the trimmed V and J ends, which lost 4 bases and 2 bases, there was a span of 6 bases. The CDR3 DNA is TGTGCCAGCAGCCTCCAGGCCTATAATTCACCCCTCCACTTT. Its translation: CASSLQAYNSPLHF.

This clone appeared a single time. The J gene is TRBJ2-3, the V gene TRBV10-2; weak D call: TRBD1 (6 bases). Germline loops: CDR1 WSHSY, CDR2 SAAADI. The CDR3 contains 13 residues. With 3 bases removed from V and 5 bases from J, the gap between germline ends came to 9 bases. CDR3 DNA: TGCGCCAGCAGTGACCAGGGGAGAGATACGCAGTATTTT. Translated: CASSDQGRDTQYF.

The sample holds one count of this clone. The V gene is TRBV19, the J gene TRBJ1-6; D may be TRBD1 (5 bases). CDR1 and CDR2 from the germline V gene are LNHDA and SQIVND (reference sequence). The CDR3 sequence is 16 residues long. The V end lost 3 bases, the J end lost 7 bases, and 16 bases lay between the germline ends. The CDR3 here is CASSMGPGRRNSPLHF. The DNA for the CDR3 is TGTGCCAGTAGTATGGGGCCAGGACGGCGGAATTCACCCCTCCACTTT.

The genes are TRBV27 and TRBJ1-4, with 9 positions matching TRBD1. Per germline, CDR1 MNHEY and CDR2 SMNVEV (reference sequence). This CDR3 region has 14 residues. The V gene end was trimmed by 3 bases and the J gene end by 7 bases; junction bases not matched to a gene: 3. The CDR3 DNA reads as TGTGCCAGCAGTTTTACAGGGGGCGGTGAAAAACTGTTTTTT. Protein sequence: CASSFTGGGEKLFF.

CDR3 bases: TGTGCCACCAGTGACCTGACTAGCGGGTATTACAATGAGCAGTTCTTC. This encodes CATSDLTSGYYNEQFF. This chain links TRBV24-1 with TRBJ2-1; 10 bases fit TRBD2. Germline V gene sequence: CDR1 KGHDR, CDR2 SFDVKD. V shed 4 bases, J shed 4 bases, and the junction held 6 bases outside the gene matches. The CDR3 sequence is 16 residues long.

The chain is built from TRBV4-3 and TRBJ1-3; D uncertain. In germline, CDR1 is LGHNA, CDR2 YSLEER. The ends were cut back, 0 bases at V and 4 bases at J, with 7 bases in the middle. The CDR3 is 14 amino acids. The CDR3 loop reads CASSQDLLGNTIYF. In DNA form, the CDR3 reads TGCGCCAGCAGCCAAGACTTACTCGGAAACACCATATATTTT.

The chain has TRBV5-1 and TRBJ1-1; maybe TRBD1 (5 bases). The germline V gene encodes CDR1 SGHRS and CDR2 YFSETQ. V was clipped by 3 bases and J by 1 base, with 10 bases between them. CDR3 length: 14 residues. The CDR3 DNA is TGCGCCAGCAGCTCCGGGACTCAGAACACTGAAGCTTTCTTT. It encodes CASSSGTQNTEAFF.

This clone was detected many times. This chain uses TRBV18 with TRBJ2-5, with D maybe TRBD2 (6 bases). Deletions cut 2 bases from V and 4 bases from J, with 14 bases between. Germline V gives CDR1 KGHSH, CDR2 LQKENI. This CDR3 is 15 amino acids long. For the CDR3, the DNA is TGTGCCAGCTCACCATGGCGGGATAATTTAGAGACCCAGTACTTC. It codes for CASSPWRDNLETQYF.

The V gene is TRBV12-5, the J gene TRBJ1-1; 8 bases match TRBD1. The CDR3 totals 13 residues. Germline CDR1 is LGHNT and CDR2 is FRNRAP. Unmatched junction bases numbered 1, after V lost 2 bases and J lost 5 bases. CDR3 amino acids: CASGLRQGTEAFF. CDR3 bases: TGTGCTAGTGGTTTGAGACAGGGGACTGAAGCTTTCTTT.

In DNA form, the CDR3 reads TGTGCCAGCAGGTATGATCCAGGACAGGGACCGAATTCACCCCTCCACTTT. Amino acid sequence: CASRYDPGQGPNSPLHF. The chain joins TRBV5-4 to TRBJ1-6; 8 nucleotides line up with TRBD1. The junction had 14 bases not matched to a gene; V was cut back by 5 bases and J by 7 bases. The germline CDR1 and CDR2 sequences are SGHNT and YYREEE (reference sequence). CDR3 length: 17 residues.

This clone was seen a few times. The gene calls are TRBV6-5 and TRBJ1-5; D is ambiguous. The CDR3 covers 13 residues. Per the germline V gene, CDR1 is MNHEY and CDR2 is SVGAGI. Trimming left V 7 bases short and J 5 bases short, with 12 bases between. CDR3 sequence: CASTSTMDQPQHF. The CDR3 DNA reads TGTGCCAGCACTTCAACAATGGATCAGCCCCAGCATTTT.

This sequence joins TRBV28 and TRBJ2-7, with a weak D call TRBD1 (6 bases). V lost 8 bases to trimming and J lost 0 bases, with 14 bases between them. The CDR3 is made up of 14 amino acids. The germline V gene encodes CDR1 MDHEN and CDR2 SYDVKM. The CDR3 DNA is TGTGCCAGCCAGGGGAACCCCTCCTCCTACGAGCAGTACTTC. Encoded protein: CASQGNPSSYEQYF.

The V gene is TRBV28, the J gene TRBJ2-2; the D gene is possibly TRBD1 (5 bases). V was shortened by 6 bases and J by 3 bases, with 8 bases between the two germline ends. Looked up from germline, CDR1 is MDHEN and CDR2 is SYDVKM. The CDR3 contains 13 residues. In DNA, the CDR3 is TGTGCCAGCAGAAAGACAGACACCGGGGAGCTGTTTTTT. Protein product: CASRKTDTGELFF.

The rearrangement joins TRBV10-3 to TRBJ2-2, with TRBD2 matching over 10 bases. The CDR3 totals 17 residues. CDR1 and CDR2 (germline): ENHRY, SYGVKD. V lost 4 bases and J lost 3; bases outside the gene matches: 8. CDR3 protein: CAISARTGTSDTGELFF. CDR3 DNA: TGTGCCATCAGTGCTAGAACCGGGACTAGCGACACCGGGGAGCTGTTTTTT.